This is a list of T cell receptor beta chains from one sample in a study of T cell repertoires in cytomegalovirus infection. Via MiXCR, TCRdb re-called the reads, giving one row per CDR3 protein. The table shows a few hundred thousand distinct CDR3 sequences, with approximately 30% occurring only once. No antigen has been identified for these receptors. Source: cultured PBMCs, taken from culture after CMV antigen stimulation. These receptors all stem from a human donor in good health (CMV status not recorded). Some clones in this sample may be carry-over from other donors' samples. The CDR3 runs from the conserved cysteine through the conserved F or W. Each record gives: V gene, J gene, CDR3 protein.

v_gene: TRBV11-2; j_gene: TRBJ1-1; CDR3aa: CASSPGTIEAFF
v_gene: TRBV7-2; j_gene: TRBJ2-7; CDR3aa: CASSLGVPTSGRPEQYF
v_gene: TRBV4-1; j_gene: TRBJ2-7; CDR3aa: CASSHLTGTSPYEQYF
v_gene: TRBV6-5; j_gene: TRBJ2-3; CDR3aa: CASSYSIEAGSTDTQYF
v_gene: TRBV7-3; j_gene: TRBJ1-6; CDR3aa: CASSAGTGWRSSYNSPLHF
v_gene: TRBV7-2; j_gene: TRBJ2-2; CDR3aa: CASSLHPDRLNTGELFF
v_gene: TRBV4-3; j_gene: TRBJ2-3; CDR3aa: CASSAAAFTDTQYF
v_gene: TRBV5-5; j_gene: TRBJ2-3; CDR3aa: CASSQGSDTQYF
v_gene: TRBV7-8; j_gene: TRBJ2-2; CDR3aa: CASSLNSGALTGELFF
v_gene: TRBV12-3/TRBV12-4; j_gene: TRBJ2-7; CDR3aa: CASSREAGQSYEQYF
v_gene: TRBV19; j_gene: TRBJ2-7; CDR3aa: CASSIRTVDEQYF
v_gene: TRBV7-9; j_gene: TRBJ2-5; CDR3aa: CASTKDTEETQYF
v_gene: TRBV7-8; j_gene: TRBJ1-5; CDR3aa: CASSLERSQPQHF
v_gene: TRBV19; j_gene: TRBJ1-5; CDR3aa: CASSLRDRVYSNQPQHF
v_gene: TRBV7-2; j_gene: TRBJ2-2; CDR3aa: CASPPRLALNTGELFF
v_gene: TRBV7-3; j_gene: TRBJ2-3; CDR3aa: CASSRGLADTQYF
v_gene: TRBV6-6; j_gene: TRBJ1-2; CDR3aa: CASSSRDRPANYGYTF
v_gene: TRBV27; j_gene: TRBJ2-1; CDR3aa: CASSRKVVAQKEGEQFF
v_gene: TRBV2; j_gene: TRBJ2-1; CDR3aa: CASSGSSPWEYNEQFF
v_gene: TRBV6-6; j_gene: TRBJ1-5; CDR3aa: CASNVGQGWASNQPQHF
v_gene: TRBV7-2; j_gene: TRBJ1-2; CDR3aa: CASRTQQAPNYGYTF
v_gene: TRBV6-6; j_gene: TRBJ1-1; CDR3aa: CASSSGQGRREAFF
v_gene: TRBV7-3; j_gene: TRBJ2-2; CDR3aa: CASSHGTSGNGELFF
v_gene: TRBV15; j_gene: TRBJ1-3; CDR3aa: CATSRAGGASGNTIYF
v_gene: TRBV11-2; j_gene: TRBJ2-6; CDR3aa: CASSLPGQEDSGANVLTF
v_gene: TRBV6-5; j_gene: TRBJ1-2; CDR3aa: CASIPRRGHPYGYTF
v_gene: TRBV7-3; j_gene: TRBJ2-1; CDR3aa: CASSFGILNEQFF
v_gene: TRBV27; j_gene: TRBJ1-1; CDR3aa: CASSLSRANTEAFF
v_gene: TRBV7-4; j_gene: TRBJ2-3; CDR3aa: CASSLLGSQYF
v_gene: TRBV7-2; j_gene: TRBJ1-5; CDR3aa: CASSPLDRDQPQHF
v_gene: TRBV11-1; j_gene: TRBJ1-6; CDR3aa: CASSLRQGDSPLHF
v_gene: TRBV12-3/TRBV12-4; j_gene: TRBJ2-4; CDR3aa: CASSSQRDQNIQYF
v_gene: TRBV27; j_gene: TRBJ2-1; CDR3aa: CASSGTGSFEQFF
v_gene: TRBV6-5; j_gene: TRBJ1-3; CDR3aa: CASSYDAGLSGNTIYF
v_gene: TRBV7-6; j_gene: TRBJ2-5; CDR3aa: CASSESRDRPRETQYF
v_gene: TRBV6-1; j_gene: TRBJ1-2; CDR3aa: CASNTRQGDNYGYTF
v_gene: TRBV20-1; j_gene: TRBJ2-1; CDR3aa: CSARAVSLAGVVNEQFF
v_gene: TRBV28; j_gene: TRBJ2-7; CDR3aa: CASRTPGARSYEQYF
v_gene: TRBV5-1; j_gene: TRBJ2-5; CDR3aa: CASSLGTEETQYF
v_gene: TRBV28; j_gene: TRBJ1-5; CDR3aa: CASSWDPGNQPQHF
v_gene: TRBV19; j_gene: TRBJ2-1; CDR3aa: CASNRGTGSNEQFF
v_gene: TRBV7-2; j_gene: TRBJ2-3; CDR3aa: CASSLPGGRTDTQYF
v_gene: TRBV7-6; j_gene: TRBJ2-1; CDR3aa: CASSLAGRDRSSYNEQFF
v_gene: TRBV19; j_gene: TRBJ1-2; CDR3aa: CASSIVRRGVNYGYTF
v_gene: TRBV28; j_gene: TRBJ1-5; CDR3aa: CASSPNREAQPQHF
v_gene: TRBV7-6; j_gene: TRBJ2-1; CDR3aa: CASSFLRPEQFF
v_gene: TRBV29-1; j_gene: TRBJ1-1; CDR3aa: CSVEETGGTTEAFF
v_gene: TRBV6-2/TRBV6-3; j_gene: TRBJ2-3; CDR3aa: CASSYSSSADTQYF
v_gene: TRBV6-1; j_gene: TRBJ1-5; CDR3aa: CASSEAGGQPQHF
v_gene: TRBV6-6; j_gene: TRBJ2-2; CDR3aa: CASSYGTKNTGELFF
v_gene: TRBV6-6; j_gene: TRBJ1-2; CDR3aa: CASSREGSTGSGRGYTF